The 2 T cell receptor beta chains presented below share a single source sample, sequenced in a study of cytomegalovirus exposure and HLA in healthy donors. The primer mix had 60 Vbeta and 13 Jbeta primers. Assay: immunoSEQ multiplex PCR; the TCRdb copy retains only in-frame clones and omits some. Of tens of thousands of clones in the sample, around 80% are singletons; the top ten hold roughly half. Material: PBMCs. Receptors were obtained from a man aged 50 to 59 in good health and CMV-seropositive.

The V gene is TRBV7-9, the J gene TRBJ1-2; 8 bases fit TRBD1. The germline V gene has CDR1 SEHNR and CDR2 FQNEAQ (reference sequence). J was trimmed by 7 bases and V by 7 bases; bases with no gene match: 11. The CDR3 length is 14 residues. The CDR3 loop is CASIQGALDIGYTF. The CDR3 DNA is TGTGCCAGCATTCAGGGGGCCTTGGATATTGGCTACACCTTC.

This chain joins TRBV2 and TRBJ1-5; maybe TRBD1 (6 bases). CDR1 SNHLY and CDR2 FYNNEI come from the germline V gene. Trimming left V 3 bases short and J 2 bases short, with 11 bases between. The CDR3 contains 15 residues. As DNA, the CDR3 is TGTGCCAGCAGTGACCAGACAGGCGGCAATCAGCCCCAGCATTTT. Its translation is CASSDQTGGNQPQHF.